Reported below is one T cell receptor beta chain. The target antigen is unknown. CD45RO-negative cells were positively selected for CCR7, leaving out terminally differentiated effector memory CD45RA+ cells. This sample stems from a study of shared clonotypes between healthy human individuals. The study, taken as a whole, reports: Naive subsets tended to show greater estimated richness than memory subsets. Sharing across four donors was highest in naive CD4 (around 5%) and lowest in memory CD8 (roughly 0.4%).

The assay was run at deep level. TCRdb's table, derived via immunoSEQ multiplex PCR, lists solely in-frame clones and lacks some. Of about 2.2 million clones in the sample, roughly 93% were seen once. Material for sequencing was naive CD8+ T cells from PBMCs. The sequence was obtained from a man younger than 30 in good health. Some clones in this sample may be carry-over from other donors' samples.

The chain's CDR3 is CASSQTAGVGTDTQYF. DNA of the CDR3: TGTGCCAGCAGCCAAACAGCGGGAGTCGGCACAGATACGCAGTATTTT. The chain is built from TRBV4-2 and TRBJ2-3, with 8 bases lining up with TRBD2. From germline, CDR1 is LGHNA and CDR2 YNFKEQ. V shed 2 bases and J 1 base; nucleotides not matched to a gene: 5. The CDR3 is 16 amino acids.